This T cell receptor beta chain was sequenced in a study of T cells in localized non-small cell lung cancer. The study, taken as a whole, reports: Without multi-region sequencing, intratumor heterogeneity could not be excluded. A higher density of T cells in blood coincided with extended overall survival. In adjacent lung, a median around 55 of the top 100 tumor clones were found. Clonality of T cells reached its maximum in uninvolved adjacent lung, surpassing tumor.

The germline gives CDR1 GTSNPN, CDR2 SVGIG (reference sequence). The V segment lost 6 bases and the J segment 4 bases; nucleotides outside the gene matches: 9. The CDR3 length is 14 residues. Regarding this clone: Its antigen is unknown.

Assay: immunoSEQ multiplex PCR; the TCRdb copy retains only in-frame clones and omits some. The sample has 58,000 or so clones, roughly nine tenths seen once; the top ten hold approximately 2%. This clonotype was obtained from a woman aged 35-75 years with stage I lung adenocarcinoma. This specimen consisted of peripheral blood, obtained before any cancer treatment. The rearrangement uses TRBV30 and TRBJ2-1; 7 bases line up with TRBD2. CDR3 sequence (DNA): TGTGCCTGTTTACCGACTAGCAGATACAATGAGCAGTTCTTC. Translation gives CACLPTSRYNEQFF.